These T cell receptor beta chains were read from a single sample in a study of T-cell memory formation after mild COVID-19. TCRdb redid the calling of the 5' RACE reads with MiXCR, one entry per CDR3 protein. The sample holds roughly 50,000 distinct CDR3 sequences; about 12% are singletons and the top ten take about 22%. The source material was PBMCs or a T cell subset sorted from them (not recorded which). The receptor set was obtained from a man in his late teens or twenties who had mild COVID-19 (a few samples of this study predate the infection). Cell type and time point are not known. Both conserved end residues are part of each CDR3. The D gene is left open where the match is weak. The size of a clone is reported for some rows only, either as once, few or many, or as a class for expanded clones.

TRBJ2-7	many	TRBV4-2	.	CASSQDLRGRSSYEQYF	TGTGCCAGCAGCCAAGATTTGCGGGGGCGGAGCTCCTACGAGCAGTACTTC
TRBJ1-5	few	TRBV6-2/TRBV6-3	TRBD1	CASTPDRSQPQHF	TGTGCCAGCACTCCGGACAGGTCTCAGCCCCAGCATTTT
TRBJ2-3	many	TRBV7-2	.	CASSLGRGPTDTQYF	TGTGCCAGCAGCTTAGGTCGCGGTCCCACAGATACGCAGTATTTT
TRBJ2-4	few	TRBV10-2	TRBD2	CASRSGGLAKNIQYF	TGCGCCAGCCGGAGCGGGGGGTTAGCCAAAAACATTCAGTACTTC
TRBJ2-2	many	TRBV4-1	TRBD2	CASSLYSSGGGTGELFF	TGCGCCAGCAGCCTATACTCTAGCGGGGGGGGCACCGGGGAGCTGTTTTTT
TRBJ1-2	few	TRBV7-9	.	CASSFSGGGYTF	TGTGCCAGCAGCTTTAGCGGGGGTGGCTACACCTTC
TRBJ1-5	many	TRBV6-1	TRBD1	CASSRTGGSNQPQHF	TGTGCCAGCAGCAGGACAGGCGGGAGCAATCAGCCCCAGCATTTT
TRBJ1-6	.	TRBV5-1	.	CASSLAEGRQTLHF	TGCGCCAGCAGCTTGGCCGAAGGGAGACAGACCCTCCACTTT
TRBJ2-3	many	TRBV7-2	TRBD2	CASSLGPGLAEPQYF	TGTGCCAGCAGCTTAGGCCCGGGACTAGCGGAGCCGCAGTATTTT
TRBJ2-4	many	TRBV5-5	.	CASSAGLEGNIQYF	TGTGCCAGCAGCGCCGGGCTAGAGGGGAACATTCAGTACTTC
TRBJ2-3	few	TRBV7-8	TRBD2	CASWSVAGPDTQYF	TGTGCTTCATGGAGTGTAGCGGGGCCAGATACGCAGTATTTT
TRBJ2-1	few	TRBV5-1	TRBD2	CASSPGLAGGYNEQFF	TGCGCCAGCAGCCCAGGACTAGCGGGGGGCTACAATGAGCAGTTCTTC
TRBJ2-5	many	TRBV5-1	.	CASSLGNQETQYF	TGCGCCAGCAGCTTGGGAAACCAAGAGACCCAGTACTTC
TRBJ2-7	many	TRBV5-4	.	CASSFGGVNEQYF	TGTGCCAGCAGCTTTGGGGGCGTCAACGAGCAGTACTTC
TRBJ1-1	many	TRBV5-1	.	CASHFDSSYTEAFF	TGCGCCTCCCACTTTGACAGTTCTTACACTGAAGCTTTCTTT
TRBJ1-2	.	TRBV5-4	TRBD1	CASSPGTGGLDYGYTF	TGTGCCAGCAGCCCGGGGACAGGGGGTTTGGACTATGGCTACACCTTC
TRBJ2-4	.	TRBV12-3/TRBV12-4	.	CASTSSNLAKNIQYF	TGTGCCAGCACCTCTAGCAACCTAGCCAAAAACATTCAGTACTTC
TRBJ1-2	.	TRBV27	.	CASSNRRDYGYTF	TGTGCCAGCAGTAATCGACGGGACTATGGCTACACCTTC
TRBJ1-4	.	TRBV5-5	.	CASSAGRQNEKLFF	TGTGCCAGCAGTGCAGGGAGGCAGAATGAAAAACTGTTTTTT
TRBJ1-4	medium-sized	TRBV5-1	.	CASSLGPSGDGEKLFF	TGCGCCAGCAGCTTGGGTCCGTCGGGAGATGGGGAAAAACTGTTTTTT
TRBJ1-2	many	TRBV18	.	CASSPGDGYTF	TGTGCCAGCTCACCAGGGGATGGCTACACCTTC
TRBJ1-3	.	TRBV7-9	TRBD1	CASSLARGRGNTIYF	TGTGCCAGCAGCTTAGCCAGGGGGCGAGGAAACACCATATATTTT
TRBJ2-1	many	TRBV12-3/TRBV12-4	.	CASAEGWNNEQFF	TGTGCCAGCGCCGAGGGGTGGAACAATGAGCAGTTCTTC
TRBJ1-4	.	TRBV18	.	CASSPPSVRDEKLFF	TGTGCCAGCTCACCACCCTCCGTTCGGGACGAAAAACTGTTTTTT
TRBJ1-3	.	TRBV7-9	.	CASEAGSGNTIYF	TGTGCCAGCGAAGCAGGCTCTGGAAACACCATATATTTT
TRBJ2-3	many	TRBV20-1	TRBD2	CSARVGGGADTQYF	TGCAGTGCTAGAGTCGGCGGGGGGGCAGATACGCAGTATTTT
TRBJ2-1	.	TRBV7-8	.	CASSYTNGNEQFF	TGTGCCAGCAGCTACACCAATGGGAATGAGCAGTTCTTC
TRBJ1-6	many	TRBV5-6	TRBD1	CASSRYGTGESPLHF	TGTGCCAGCAGCCGGTACGGGACAGGCGAATCACCCCTCCACTTT
TRBJ1-2	.	TRBV29-1	TRBD1	CSAETGGDGYTF	TGCAGCGCTGAGACAGGGGGGGATGGCTACACCTTC
TRBJ1-6	.	TRBV29-1	TRBD1	CSVRVQGDSPLHF	TGCAGCGTTAGGGTACAGGGGGATTCACCCCTCCACTTT
TRBJ1-1	many	TRBV9	.	CASSVSGMNTEAFF	TGTGCCAGCAGCGTATCCGGAATGAACACTGAAGCTTTCTTT
TRBJ2-3	.	TRBV4-1	TRBD2	CASSHRGGLDLPHRTDTQYF	TGCGCCAGCAGCCACCGAGGGGGACTAGATCTCCCCCATCGCACAGATACGCAGTATTTT
TRBJ2-3	few	TRBV4-1	.	CASSPRAVSTDTQYF	TGCGCCAGCAGCCCCCGGGCCGTTAGCACAGATACGCAGTATTTT
TRBJ2-2	.	TRBV4-2	TRBD1	CASSQDGTGDAGELFF	TGTGCCAGCAGCCAAGATGGGACAGGGGACGCCGGGGAGCTGTTTTTT
TRBJ2-5	.	TRBV4-1	.	CASSGDGFSAPETQYF	TGCGCCAGCAGTGGAGACGGGTTCTCTGCGCCCGAGACCCAGTACTTC